This T cell receptor beta chain was found in a study of identical twins. In this sample, this clonotype turned up a few times. Sequence at one end of the junction differs from germline and may be a read error. The V gene's germline CDR1 is DFQATT and CDR2 SNEGSKA (reference sequence). This CDR3 has 12 amino acids. TCRdb redid the calling of the 5' RACE reads with MiXCR, one entry per CDR3 protein. The repertoire holds approximately 500,000 distinct CDR3 sequences, with approximately 25% as singletons. The sample also formed part of further work on T cells expressing NK-cell markers. That source reports: The TCR beta repertoires were obtained from sorted CD3+CD56+NKG2C+, CD3+CD56+NKG2C- and CD3+CD56-NKG2C+ T cells.

The source material was CD4+ T cells sorted from blood. J is TRBJ1-2 and V is TRBV20-1; tentatively, D is TRBD1 (5 bases). This receptor was identified in a young woman in good health. This CDR3 reads CGGRPQNYGYTF. CDR3 coding DNA: TGTGGGGGAAGGCCCCAGAACTATGGCTACACCTTC.